The present T cell receptor (beta chain) was sequenced within a study of T cell repertoires in cytomegalovirus infection. About the research overall: Based on public TCR beta signatures, there were indications of CMV infection and of a matching HLA type. Whole-study findings and limits: The ex vivo response was dominated by HLA-C-restricted CMV-specific TCR beta clonotypes.

Regarding this clonotype: Its specificity is unknown. An end of the junction does not agree with germline; a read error may underlie this.

The length of the CDR3 is 18 residues. The germline V gene has CDR1 SGHDN and CDR2 FVKESK. MiXCR was run by TCRdb on the reads, yielding one entry per CDR3 protein. In the table there are 680,000 or so distinct CDR3 sequences, roughly a third of which are singletons. The TCR was taken from a human donor in good health (CMV status not recorded). Some clones in this sample may be carry-over from other donors' samples. Input material: PBMCs. The chain links TRBV14 to TRBJ2-2; the D gene could be TRBD1 or TRBD2 (5 bases each). CDR3 amino acids: CASSQGGAGGTNTGALFF. CDR3 in DNA: TGTGCCAGCAGCCAAGGGGGCGCAGGCGGAACGAACACCGGGGCGCTGTTTTTT.